The next 17 T cell receptor beta chains were all read from a single sample in a study of tumor-infiltrating lymphocytes in primary liver carcinoma. Priming with a constant-region primer yielded TCR beta cDNA from 500 ng total RNA. Libraries of TCR beta came from three nested multiplex PCR rounds with slightly modified ARM-PCR. Investigators reported that the first two PCR rounds, at roughly 10 cycles each, used TRBV1-TRBV30 forward primers with a C-beta reverse primer. TCRdb fed the multiplex PCR reads into MiXCR, producing one record per CDR3 protein. The sample lists about 35,000 distinct CDR3 sequences, over 65% occurring once. From unsorted bulk tissue weighing about 17-30 mg, DNA and RNA were co-extracted. The sample was liver tumor tissue from sampling region 4. Regarding subset: tumor region T4, right-lateral pole. The source is a man in his forties with primary liver carcinoma and hepatitis B virus infection.

With regard to this clonotype: A read error may explain this, as a much larger clone is one base away. V usage is TRBV7-2 and J usage is TRBJ2-7; D may be TRBD2 (5 bases). The CDR3 sequence is 15 residues long. CDR1 and CDR2 from the germline V gene are SGHTA and FQGNSA. The CDR3, as DNA: TGTGCCACCAGCGGCGCACTAGGCCGCTCCTACGAGCAGTACTTC. It is translated as CATSGALGRSYEQYF. The entire variable domain, with the rest obtained from reference TRBV7-2 and TRBJ2-7, is as follows: GAGVSQSPSNKVTEKGKDVELRCDPISGHTALYWYRQSLGQGLEFLIYFQGNSAPDKSGLPSDRFSAERTGGSVSTLTIQRTQQEDSAVYLCATSGALGRSYEQYFGPGTRLTVT.

Details on this clonotype: A much larger clone is a single base away; this may be a read error. The chain is built from TRBV27 and TRBJ2-7, with a possible D match to TRBD2 (7 bases). From germline, CDR1 is MNHEY and CDR2 SMNVEV (reference sequence). CDR3 length equals 13 residues. In DNA form, the CDR3 reads TGTGCCAGCAGTTGGGGGGGCAGCGACGAGCAGTGCTTC. Translated, it gives CASSWGGSDEQCF.

As regards this clonotype: One end of the junction is discordant with germline, which a read error may explain. This chain uses TRBV6-1 with TRBJ1-5, with D uncertain. The CDR3 runs to 14 residues. CDR1 MNHNS and CDR2 SASEGT come from the germline V gene. The DNA of the CDR3 is TGTGCCAGAAGTGTTGAGACATCTCTCCAGCCCAAGCATTTT. Its translation is CARSVETSLQPKHF.

This clonotype appeared many times. Just one base apart from a much larger clone, this may be a read error. V gene TRBV28 combines with J gene TRBJ1-5, with 11 bases identical to TRBD1. This CDR3 is 16 amino acids long. Germline-derived CDR1 and CDR2 are MDHEN and SYDVKM. The CDR3 here is CVSSLFGDRGNQPQHF. The DNA of the CDR3 is TGTGTCAGCAGTTTATTTGGGGACAGGGGGAATCAGCCCCAGCATTTT.

Ten or more counts support this clonotype. This chain connects TRBV20-1 to TRBJ2-7; 9 bases agree with TRBD1. The trim removed 6 bases at V and 6 bases at J, leaving 15 bases unmatched. This CDR3 is 15 amino acids long. Germline V gives CDR1 DFQATT, CDR2 SNEGSKA (reference sequence). Here the CDR3 reads CSASGPGTGTTEQYF. CDR3 DNA: TGCAGTGCCTCCGGGCCCGGGACAGGGACGACCGAGCAGTACTTC.

About this clonotype: Its ends do not fully match the called genes, so a read error is possible. The chain joins TRBV5-1 to TRBJ1-1, with 7 bases fitting TRBD1. The germline gives CDR1 SGHRS, CDR2 YFSETQ. The CDR3 consists of 14 residues. CDR3 amino acids: CASSSTGRWTEAFF. The CDR3 DNA follows: TGCGCAAGCAGCTCGACAGGGCGATGGACTGAAGCTTTCTTT.

In this sample, this clonotype turned up a few times. The rearrangement links TRBV11-1 to TRBJ2-7; a weak D match, TRBD1 (5 bases). Looked up from germline, CDR1 is SGHAT and CDR2 is FQDESV (reference sequence). There are 11 residues in the CDR3. V lost 8 bases and J lost 3, with 8 bases in between. The CDR3 region is CASPDSYEQYF. The CDR3 nucleotides are TGTGCCAGCCCAGACAGCTACGAGCAGTACTTC.

This clonotype was detected ten times or more. The junction and the germline gene differ at one end; a read error may be behind it. The chain joins TRBV24-1 to TRBJ2-1, with 12 bases that match TRBD2. Per germline, CDR1 KGHDR and CDR2 SFDVKD. CDR3 size: 17 residues. The CDR3 region has the DNA TGTGCCGCCAGTGATTTGCGTTCTAGCGGGAGGGCCAATGAGCAGTTCTTC. It encodes CAASDLRSSGRANEQFF.

The chain joins TRBV5-1 to TRBJ2-7, with a weak D call TRBD2 (5 bases). V dropped 6 bases and J dropped 7 bases, with 23 bases sitting between them. CDR3 length: 15 amino acids. The germline CDR1 and CDR2 sequences are SGHRS and YFSETQ. CDR3 protein: CASILQPGSFYEQYF. The CDR3 coding sequence is TGCGCCAGCATCTTACAACCGGGATCCTTCTATGAGCAGTACTTC.

On this clonotype: The junction shows a germline mismatch at one end, possibly a read error. V usage is TRBV29-1 and J usage is TRBJ2-2; 7 bases fit TRBD2. Per germline, CDR1 SQVTM and CDR2 ANQGSEA. CDR3 size: 15 residues. The CDR3 here is CSVGTSAAITGELFF. CDR3 DNA sequence: TGCAGCGTTGGGACTAGTGCGGCGATCACCGGTGAGCTGTTTTTT.

The V call is TRBV11-2, the J call TRBJ2-1; D gene unclear. Germline loops: CDR1 SGHAT, CDR2 FQNNGV. The ends were cut back, 4 bases at V and 16 bases at J, with 20 bases in the middle. This CDR3 is 13 amino acids long. Here the CDR3 DNA reads TGTGCCAGCAGCTCGATGATTGAGGCCTCGTATTTCTTC. The encoded protein is CASSSMIEASYFF.

This clonotype was picked up a small number of times. No conserved phenylalanine or tryptophan ends this CDR3, so it is likely a read error. The chain has TRBV5-5 and TRBJ2-5; D tentatively reads TRBD1 or TRBD2 (5 bases each). Germline V lookup: CDR1 SGHKS, CDR2 YYEKEE (reference sequence). This CDR3 region has 12 residues. The CDR3 here is CASSLQGESQYS. In DNA form, the CDR3 reads TGTGCCAGCAGCCTTCAAGGGGAGAGCCAGTACTCC.

On this clonotype itself: Germline is not matched at one junction end, which may reflect a read error. This chain connects TRBV11-3 to TRBJ2-1; possible D gene TRBD1, 5 bases. Germline V gives CDR1 SGHNT, CDR2 YENEEA. The CDR3 loop spans 14 amino acids. The CDR3 loop reads CASSLGVCNNKQFF. DNA for the CDR3: TGCGCCAGCAGCTTAGGGGTCTGCAACAATAAGCAGTTCTTC. The full variable domain, in which reference TRBV11-3 and TRBJ2-1 provide the parts outside the CDR3, is EAGVVQSPRYKIIEKKQPVAFWCNPISGHNTLYWYLQNLGQGPELLIRYENEEAVDDSQLPKDRFSAERLKGVDSTLKIQPAELGDSAVYLCASSLGVCNNKQFFGPGTRLTVL.

In regard to this clonotype: The junction differs from germline at one of its ends, possibly a read error. V gene TRBV11-1 combines with J gene TRBJ2-1; D gene unclear. The germline V gene encodes CDR1 SGHAT and CDR2 FQDESV (reference sequence). The CDR3 spans 17 residues. CDR3: CANSSPPGERTFSEQFF. The CDR3 DNA follows: TGTGCCAACAGCTCCCCTCCTGGCGAGAGGACCTTTAGTGAGCAGTTCTTT. The full variable domain, its missing parts supplied by reference TRBV11-1 and TRBJ2-1, is EAEVAQSPRYKITEKSQAVAFWCDPISGHATLYWYRQILGQGPELLVQFQDESVVDDSQLPKDRFSAERLKGVDSTLKIQPAELGDSAMYLCANSSPPGERTFSEQFFGPGTRLTVL.

A remark on this clonotype: Since the CDR3 does not end with the conserved phenylalanine or tryptophan, this likely comes from a read error. The CDR3 spells CASSLRESSYNEQFL. The DNA for the CDR3 is TGTGCCAGCAGTTTGCGGGAGAGCTCCTACAACGAGCAGTTCTTA. The chain combines TRBV28 with TRBJ2-1; the match to TRBD2 covers 7 bases. Germline CDR1 is MDHEN and CDR2 is SYDVKM. CDR3 length equals 15 residues.

With respect to this clonotype: The junction departs from germline at one end; a sequencing error may be responsible. The chain employs TRBV7-9 and TRBJ1-2, with TRBD1 identical over 11 bases. The germline V gene has CDR1 SEHNR and CDR2 FQNEAQ (reference sequence). This CDR3 is built from 14 residues. For the CDR3, the DNA is TGTGGCAGCAGATGGGACAGGGGGTTTCATCACTACACATTC. Protein product: CGSRWDRGFHHYTF.

With regard to this clonotype: The final CDR3 position lacks the conserved phenylalanine or tryptophan, pointing to a likely read error. The J gene is TRBJ2-4, the V gene TRBV11-1; the match to TRBD1 covers 9 bases. The V and J ends lost 7 bases and 4 bases, in that order; junction bases with no gene match: 14. Per the germline V gene, CDR1 is SGHAT and CDR2 is FQDESV (reference sequence). The length of the CDR3 is 17 residues. The CDR3 sequence is CASNSLGQGASKNIQYL. The CDR3 region has the DNA TGTGCCAGCAACTCTCTGGGACAGGGAGCATCAAAAAACATTCAGTACTTA.